This T cell receptor (beta chain) was recovered during a study of type 1 regulatory T cells. Across the study: T-allo10 is an in vitro-generated, Tr1-enriched CD4 T cell product specific for alloantigen.

TCRdb ran MiXCR on the reads and lists one entry per CDR3 protein. Of 14,000 to 15,000 distinct CDR3 sequences listed, around 13% are singletons. V lost 4 bases and J lost 7, with 14 bases in between. The germline gives CDR1 KGHSH, CDR2 LQKENI. The CDR3 contains 14 residues. Concerning this clonotype itself: Its antigen is not identified.

The receptor was derived from a human donor in good health. The rearrangement joins TRBV18 to TRBJ1-5; the D gene is possibly TRBD1 (5 bases). Source material: cultured T cells, either the whole culture or a sorted T cell fraction (not recorded which). The CDR3 bases are TGTGCCAGCTCACGAGGGGTGCGCGAACAGCCCCAGCATTTT. Protein product: CASSRGVREQPQHF.